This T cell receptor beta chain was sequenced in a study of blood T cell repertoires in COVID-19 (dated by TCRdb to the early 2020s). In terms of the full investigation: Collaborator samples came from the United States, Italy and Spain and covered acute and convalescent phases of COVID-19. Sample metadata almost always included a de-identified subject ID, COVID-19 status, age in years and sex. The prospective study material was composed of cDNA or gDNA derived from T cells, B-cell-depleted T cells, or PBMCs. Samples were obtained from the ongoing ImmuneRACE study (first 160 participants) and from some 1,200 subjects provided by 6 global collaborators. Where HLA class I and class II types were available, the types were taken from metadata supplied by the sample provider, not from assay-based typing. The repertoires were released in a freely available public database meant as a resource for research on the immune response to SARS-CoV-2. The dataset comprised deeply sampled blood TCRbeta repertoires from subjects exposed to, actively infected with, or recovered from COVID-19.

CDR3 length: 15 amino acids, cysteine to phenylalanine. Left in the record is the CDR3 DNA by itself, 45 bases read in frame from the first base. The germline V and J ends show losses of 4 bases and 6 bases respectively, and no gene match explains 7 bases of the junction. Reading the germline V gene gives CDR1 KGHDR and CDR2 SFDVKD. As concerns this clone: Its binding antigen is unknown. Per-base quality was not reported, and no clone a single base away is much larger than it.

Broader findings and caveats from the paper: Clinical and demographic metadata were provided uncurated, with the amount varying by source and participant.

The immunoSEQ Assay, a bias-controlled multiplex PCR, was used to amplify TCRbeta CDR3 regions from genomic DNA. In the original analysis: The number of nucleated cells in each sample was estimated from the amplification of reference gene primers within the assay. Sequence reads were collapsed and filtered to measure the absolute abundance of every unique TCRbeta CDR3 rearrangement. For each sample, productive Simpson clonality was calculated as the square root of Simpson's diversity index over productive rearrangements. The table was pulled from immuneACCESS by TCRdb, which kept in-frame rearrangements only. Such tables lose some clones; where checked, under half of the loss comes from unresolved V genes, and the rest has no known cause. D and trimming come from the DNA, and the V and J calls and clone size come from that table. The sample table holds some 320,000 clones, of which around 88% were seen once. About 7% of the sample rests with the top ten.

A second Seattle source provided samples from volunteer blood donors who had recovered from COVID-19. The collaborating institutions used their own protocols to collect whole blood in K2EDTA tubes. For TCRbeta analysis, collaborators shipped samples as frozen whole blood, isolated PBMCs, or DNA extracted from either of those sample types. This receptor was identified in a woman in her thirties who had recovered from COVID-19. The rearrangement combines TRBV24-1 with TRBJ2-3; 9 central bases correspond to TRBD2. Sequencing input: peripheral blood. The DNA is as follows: TGTGCCACCAGTGACTCAGCGGGGGGTCGGGATACGCAGTATTTT. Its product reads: CATSDSAGGRDTQYF.